A single sample is the source of the 30 T cell receptor beta chains below, sequenced in a study of T cells in Graves' hyperthyroidism and ophthalmopathy. RNA transcripts were the template for amplifying TCR beta CDR3 regions. HTBI primers drove first-round RT-PCR of the TCR CDR3. A single record per CDR3 protein comes from TCRdb applying MiXCR to the multiplex PCR reads. Here the sample spans under 400,000 distinct CDR3 sequences, around 13% being singletons. The material sequenced was blood. These receptors came from a woman aged 60-70 years with Graves' hyperthyroidism.

With respect to this clonotype: This is likely a read error, given that the CDR3 carries no conserved phenylalanine or tryptophan at its end. The rearrangement links TRBV4-1 to TRBJ2-3; D may be TRBD1 (6 bases). The germline V and J ends were trimmed by 2 bases and 4 bases, with 10 bases remaining between them. Per the germline V gene, CDR1 is MGHRA and CDR2 is YSYEKL. CDR3 length equals 14 residues. As DNA, the CDR3 is TGCGCCAGCAGCCAACCAGGGGTAGCAGATACGCAGTATGTT. It codes for CASSQPGVADTQYV.

The table lists this clonotype with many counts. The genes are TRBV7-8 and TRBJ2-5; TRBD2 matches at 7 bases. Per the germline V gene, CDR1 is SGHVS and CDR2 is FQNEAQ. CDR3 length: 12 amino acids. V shed 8 bases and J 4 bases; nucleotides not matched to a gene: 4. CDR3 in amino acids: CASSGGGETQYF. The DNA for the CDR3 is TGTGCCAGCTCGGGGGGAGGAGAGACCCAGTACTTC.

This clonotype was counted ten times or more. The chain links TRBV27 to TRBJ2-1, with D unclear. Trimming took off 2 bases at V and 8 bases at J, with 13 bases between the two ends. Germline-derived CDR1 and CDR2 are MNHEY and SMNVEV (reference sequence). This CDR3 has 14 amino acids. CDR3 bases: TGTGCCAGCAGTTTAAACTCCCCGGGCGATGAGCAGTTCTTC. Translating gives CASSLNSPGDEQFF.

The chain uses TRBV6-5 and TRBJ2-1; D remains ambiguous. Trimming pared 2 bases from V and 8 bases from J, leaving 7 bases between. The CDR3 covers 12 residues. Germline CDR1 and CDR2: MNHEY and SVGAGI. The CDR3: CASSYVWDEQFF. CDR3 DNA: TGTGCCAGCAGTTACGTCTGGGATGAGCAGTTCTTC.

The chain links TRBV24-1 to TRBJ2-3, with a tentative D call TRBD2 (6 bases). Looked up from germline, CDR1 is KGHDR and CDR2 is SFDVKD. This CDR3 comprises 13 residues. With 8 bases removed from V and 5 bases from J, the gap between germline ends came to 13 bases. DNA of the CDR3: TGTGCCACCATGGCGGGATGGGAAGATACGCAGTATTTT. Translating gives CATMAGWEDTQYF.

This clonotype was recorded many times. The chain uses TRBV10-3 and TRBJ2-5; possible D gene TRBD2, 5 bases. The germline gives CDR1 ENHRY, CDR2 SYGVKD. V gave up 3 bases and J gave up 4 bases, with 9 bases separating them. The CDR3 has 13 residues. CDR3 bases: TGTGCCATCAGTGAACGGGAAGGAGAGACCCAGTACTTC. It yields the protein CAISEREGETQYF.

This clonotype was seen at least ten times. The CDR3, as DNA: TGTGCCAGCATCATTGGGGACCGTAACACTGAAGCTTTCTTT. Translated, it gives CASIIGDRNTEAFF. The chain is built from TRBV28 and TRBJ1-1, with a possible D match to TRBD1 (5 bases). V gave up 7 bases and J gave up 2 bases, with 14 bases separating them. There are 14 residues in the CDR3. Germline V gives CDR1 MDHEN, CDR2 SYDVKM.

In its sample, this clonotype was seen many times. The rearrangement links TRBV5-1 to TRBJ1-1; weak D call: TRBD1 (6 bases). This CDR3 has 11 residues. The ends were cut back, 3 bases at V and 11 bases at J, with 11 bases in the middle. Germline V gene sequence: CDR1 SGHRS, CDR2 YFSETQ. DNA of the CDR3: TGCGCCAGCAGCTCAGGGACACTGGCTTTCTTT. It encodes CASSSGTLAFF.

This clonotype appeared many times. This sequence joins TRBV5-1 and TRBJ2-7; maybe TRBD2 (6 bases). V lost 0 bases, J lost 2 bases, and 12 bases lay in between. CDR1 and CDR2 (germline): SGHRS, YFSETQ. This CDR3 is 15 amino acids long. CDR3 DNA: TGCGCCAGCAGCTTGGGACTAGGAGGGGCCTACGAGCAGTACTTC. It translates to CASSLGLGGAYEQYF. The variable domain in full, with the rest retrieved from reference TRBV5-1 and TRBJ2-7, is KAGVTQTPRYLIKTRGQQVTLSCSPISGHRSVSWYQQTPGQGLQFLFEYFSETQRNKGNFPGRFSGRQFSNSRSEMNVSTLELGDSALYLCASSLGLGGAYEQYFGPGTRLTVT.

This clonotype was counted at least ten times. This chain uses TRBV2 with TRBJ2-2; D ambiguous. Germline lookup yields CDR1 SNHLY and CDR2 FYNNEI. The CDR3 has 13 amino acids. Trimming cost V 3 bases and J 6 bases, with 8 bases left between them. The CDR3 loop reads CASSESQAGELFF. DNA of the CDR3: TGTGCCAGCAGTGAGAGTCAGGCCGGGGAGCTGTTTTTT.

This clonotype was observed many times. This sequence joins TRBV7-9 and TRBJ2-3; the D is unclear. This CDR3 contains 13 residues. Trimming cost V 7 bases and J 4 bases, with 12 bases left between them. CDR1 is SEHNR and CDR2 is FQNEAQ in the germline V gene (reference sequence). CDR3 coding DNA: TGTGCCAGCACCCAAGGAGAAGCAGATACGCAGTATTTT. This encodes CASTQGEADTQYF.

This clonotype was counted at least ten times. This chain links TRBV27 with TRBJ2-7; TRBD2 might be the D (6 bases). Germline V gene data show CDR1 as MNHEY and CDR2 as SMNVEV (reference sequence). Trimming shortened V by 2 bases and J by 0 bases, and 11 bases separated the two germline ends. There are 15 residues in the CDR3. The CDR3 DNA reads as TGTGCCAGCAGTTTACTCGGAGGGTCCTCCTACGAGCAGTACTTC. It encodes CASSLLGGSSYEQYF.

This clonotype was counted only a few times. The V and J genes are TRBV2 and TRBJ2-7; 10 bases fit TRBD2. J lost 9 bases, V lost 6 bases, and 14 bases had no gene match. This CDR3 spans 15 amino acids. Germline lookup yields CDR1 SNHLY and CDR2 FYNNEI. The chain's CDR3 is CASRTHSGRAGAQYF. In DNA, the CDR3 is TGTGCCAGCAGGACCCACAGCGGGAGGGCCGGAGCGCAGTACTTC.

The table lists this clonotype with a few counts. The chain couples TRBV9 to TRBJ2-1; 13 bases fit TRBD2. The germline gives CDR1 SGDLS, CDR2 YYNGEE. Trimming removed 3 bases from V and 4 bases from J; junction bases left unmatched: 10. This CDR3 has 18 amino acids. Here the CDR3 DNA reads TGTGCCAGCAGCGGCCCCAGGACTAGCGGGAGAGCATACAATGAGCAGTTCTTC. The encoded protein is CASSGPRTSGRAYNEQFF.

This clonotype was observed at least ten times. This chain uses TRBV28 with TRBJ2-1, with 12 bases identical to TRBD2. This CDR3 has 14 residues. With 10 bases clipped from V and 6 bases from J, the junction kept 7 bases outside the gene matches. Germline values: CDR1 MDHEN, CDR2 SYDVKM. The CDR3 protein is CAIETSGRVNEQFF. The CDR3 region has the DNA TGTGCCATCGAGACTAGCGGGAGAGTCAATGAGCAGTTCTTC. The whole variable domain, filled in from reference TRBV28 and TRBJ2-1, reads DVKVTQSSRYLVKRTGEKVFLECVQDMDHENMFWYRQDPGLGLRLIYFSYDVKMKEKGDIPEGYSVSREKKERFSLILESASTNQTSMYLCAIETSGRVNEQFFGPGTRLTVL.

The gene calls are TRBV19 and TRBJ2-1; 14 bases match TRBD2. With 5 bases clipped from V and 9 bases from J, the junction kept 6 bases outside the gene matches. The CDR3 sequence is 15 residues long. Germline V gene sequence: CDR1 LNHDA, CDR2 SQIVND (reference sequence). CDR3 DNA sequence: TGTGCCAGTAGTCCCGGGACTAGCGGGAGCAGTGAGCAGTTCTTC. Translation: CASSPGTSGSSEQFF.

This clonotype was detected ten times or more. The CDR3 DNA sequence: TGTGCCAGCTCACCCGGCACGGGGGGCGAGAATGAGCAGTTCTTC. Translated: CASSPGTGGENEQFF. The chain carries TRBV18 and TRBJ2-1; weak D call: TRBD2 (7 bases). Deletions cut 3 bases from V and 7 bases from J, with 16 bases between. Germline V lookup: CDR1 KGHSH, CDR2 LQKENI. There are 15 residues in the CDR3.

As regards this clonotype: One base away lies a much larger clone, so this may be a sequencing read error. This chain links TRBV6-2 or TRBV6-3 with TRBJ2-1; 9 bases agree with TRBD2. CDR1 and CDR2 from the germline V gene are MNHEY and SVGEGT. The CDR3 loop spans 15 amino acids. The CDR3 spells CACRTKGLAYNEQFF. The CDR3 nucleotides read TGTGCCTGCAGAACAAAAGGACTAGCGTACAATGAGCAGTTCTTC.

This clonotype was observed many times. The V call is TRBV7-9, the J call TRBJ2-3, with 14 bases fitting TRBD2. The CDR3 has 15 amino acids. Per the germline V gene, CDR1 is SEHNR and CDR2 is FQNEAQ (reference sequence). The J segment lost 6 bases and the V segment lost 4 bases, leaving 3 bases of the junction unmatched. The CDR3 DNA reads TGTGCCAGCAGCTCGACTAGCGGGAGGGAGGATACGCAGTATTTT. Protein product: CASSSTSGREDTQYF.

This clonotype was recorded at least ten times. CDR3 loop: CASSPAQGYEAFF. CDR3 sequence (DNA): TGTGCCAGCAGTCCAGCCCAGGGCTATGAAGCTTTCTTT. The rearrangement uses TRBV27 and TRBJ1-1; the D gene is possibly TRBD1 (5 bases). Per germline, CDR1 MNHEY and CDR2 SMNVEV (reference sequence). Deletions cut 5 bases from V and 7 bases from J, with 14 bases between. CDR3 length: 13 amino acids.

This clonotype was counted many times. This chain connects TRBV5-1 to TRBJ2-3; 11 nucleotides align to TRBD2. Germline CDR1 reads SGHRS; CDR2 reads YFSETQ. The ends lost 3 bases at V and 2 bases at J; junction bases unmatched: 8. The CDR3 spans 17 residues. CDR3 DNA: TGCGCCAGCAGCTGGGGGGGACTAGCGGAAAACACAGATACGCAGTATTTT. It specifies CASSWGGLAENTDTQYF.

This clonotype was picked up many times. The genes are TRBV6-2 or TRBV6-3 and TRBJ2-1; D is undetermined. Germline values: CDR1 MNHEY, CDR2 SVGEGT. The CDR3 extends over 14 amino acids. Deletions cut 4 bases from V and 0 bases from J, with 7 bases between. This CDR3 is CASSSGFSYNEQFF. CDR3 sequence (DNA): TGTGCCAGCAGTTCGGGCTTCTCCTACAATGAGCAGTTCTTC.

This clonotype was counted many times. This sequence joins TRBV2 and TRBJ2-3; D is ambiguous. The CDR3 length is 13 residues. Trimming removed 2 bases from V and 6 bases from J, with 9 bases in between. Germline CDR1 SNHLY, CDR2 FYNNEI. This CDR3 reads CASSEYRSDTQYF. In DNA, the CDR3 is TGTGCCAGCAGTGAATATAGAAGTGATACGCAGTATTTT.

In its sample, this clonotype was seen many times. One junction end disagrees with the germline gene, perhaps due to a read error. The gene calls are TRBV27 and TRBJ1-2; 8 bases agree with TRBD1. This CDR3 has 15 residues. Looked up from germline, CDR1 is MNHEY and CDR2 is SMNVEV (reference sequence). The CDR3: CASSLSWTGNYGYTF. In DNA form, the CDR3 reads TGTGCCAGCAGTCTATCCTGGACAGGGAACTATGGCTACACCTTC.

The chain has TRBV15 and TRBJ1-2; 7 positions match TRBD1. Germline V gives CDR1 LNHNV, CDR2 YYDKDF (reference sequence). This CDR3 spans 17 amino acids. Trimming cost V 0 bases and J 2 bases; bases outside gene matches: 9. The CDR3 bases are TGTGCCACCAGCAGAGAAGGGACAGCAAATTTCAACTATGGCTACACCTTC. It translates to CATSREGTANFNYGYTF.

The table lists this clonotype with many counts. The chain has TRBV30 and TRBJ2-5, with 7 bases aligning to TRBD1. Germline CDR1 is GTSNPN and CDR2 is SVGIG (reference sequence). The junction had 10 bases not matched to a gene; V was cut back by 7 bases and J by 5 bases. This CDR3 comprises 13 residues. The CDR3 DNA reads TGTGCCTACCGACAGGGACCCTTGGAGACCCAGTACTTC. Protein product: CAYRQGPLETQYF.

This clonotype was recorded many times. The rearrangement links TRBV15 to TRBJ1-2, with a weak D call TRBD1 (6 bases). The germline V gene has CDR1 LNHNV and CDR2 YYDKDF (reference sequence). The CDR3 sequence is 16 residues long. The germline V and J ends were trimmed by 0 bases and 2 bases, with 13 bases remaining between them. CDR3 nucleotide sequence: TGTGCCACCAGCAGAGATCTAAGAGGGGGGAACTATGGCTACACCTTC. It is translated as CATSRDLRGGNYGYTF. Full variable domain (missing parts from reference TRBV15 and TRBJ1-2): DAMVIQNPRYQVTQFGKPVTLSCSQTLNHNVMYWYQQKSSQAPKLLFHYYDKDFNNEADTPDNFQSRRPNTSFCFLDIRSPGLGDTAMYLCATSRDLRGGNYGYTFGSGTRLTVV.

The chain employs TRBV9 and TRBJ2-1; 8 bases are a match to TRBD2. The germline V gene has CDR1 SGDLS and CDR2 YYNGEE. The CDR3 loop spans 14 amino acids. V lost 2 bases, J lost 2 bases, and 0 bases stayed unmatched. CDR3 region: CASSVGLAYNEQFF. Written as DNA, the CDR3 is TGTGCCAGCAGCGTGGGACTAGCCTACAATGAGCAGTTCTTC.

The table lists this clonotype with many counts. V is TRBV3-1 and J is TRBJ2-7; 7 nucleotides align to TRBD1. The germline CDR1 and CDR2 sequences are LGHDT and YNNKEL (reference sequence). The CDR3 is 12 amino acids. V gave up 4 bases and J gave up 8 bases; unmatched junction bases: 5. CDR3 coding DNA: TGTGCCAGCAGCCCCAGGGACAGACAGCAGTACTTC. The encoded protein is CASSPRDRQQYF.

This chain joins TRBV18 and TRBJ2-3; a weak D match, TRBD2 (5 bases). V was cut by 8 bases and J by 0 bases, with 21 bases left in between. There are 17 residues in the CDR3. Per the germline V gene, CDR1 is KGHSH and CDR2 is LQKENI. In DNA form, the CDR3 reads TGTGCCAGCCTCCTTCCTATAAGCGGTTTGAGCACAGATACGCAGTATTTT. Residues: CASLLPISGLSTDTQYF.